Listed here is a single TCR beta chain. The antigen is unknown. The sample comes from a study of monozygotic twins with inflammatory bowel disease. Whole-study findings and limits: IBD patients had lower TCRbeta diversity (inverse Simpson) than healthy co-twins.

This CDR3 comprises 15 residues. The germline gives CDR1 MNHNS, CDR2 SASEGT. cDNA synthesis was performed in eight separate reactions for each sample. TCRdb re-called the 5' RACE reads; every CDR3 protein appears as one record, without DNA. The table lists 400,000 to 500,000 distinct CDR3 sequences. Blood was drawn at 2.5 ml per donor. The specimen sequenced was blood. This TCR derives from a human donor with ulcerative colitis or Crohn's disease, or a healthy co-twin of an affected twin (not recorded which). The chain carries TRBV6-1 and TRBJ2-5; TCRdb selects TRBD1, and the lack of DNA leaves this call unchecked. CDR3 loop: CASKSPGQGLETQYF.